Sequencing of this TCR beta chain was carried out in a study of OX40 agonist ivuxolimab in advanced cancers. Turning to the study itself: As their treatment, patients were administered ivuxolimab, an agonistic anti-OX40 (CD134) antibody. Administration of intravenous ivuxolimab to patients occurred every 2 weeks at 0.01 to 10 mg/kg. Patients undergoing dose escalation presented with hepatocellular carcinoma, melanoma, renal cell or head and neck cancer. Of the participants, approximately 38% had some prior anti-PD-1, anti-PD-L1 or anti-CTLA-4 therapy, which was allowed.

Assay: immunoSEQ multiplex PCR; the TCRdb copy retains only in-frame clones and omits some. Of around 80,000 clones in the sample, roughly 94% were seen once. CDR3 length: 15 amino acids. CDR1 SGHRS and CDR2 YFSETQ come from the germline V gene. J gave up 7 bases and V 4 bases, and 13 bases lay outside the gene matches. The chain couples TRBV5-1 to TRBJ1-1, with 7 bases lining up with TRBD1. Sequenced here: CD4+ or CD8+ T cells sorted from blood, sampled in a trial of the OX40 agonist ivuxolimab. The TCR was taken from an adult with an advanced solid tumor such as melanoma, head and neck, liver or kidney cancer. The CDR3, as DNA: TGCGCCAGCAGCCCCGGACTAGGGACAGATATTGAAGCTTTCTTT. Translated: CASSPGLGTDIEAFF.